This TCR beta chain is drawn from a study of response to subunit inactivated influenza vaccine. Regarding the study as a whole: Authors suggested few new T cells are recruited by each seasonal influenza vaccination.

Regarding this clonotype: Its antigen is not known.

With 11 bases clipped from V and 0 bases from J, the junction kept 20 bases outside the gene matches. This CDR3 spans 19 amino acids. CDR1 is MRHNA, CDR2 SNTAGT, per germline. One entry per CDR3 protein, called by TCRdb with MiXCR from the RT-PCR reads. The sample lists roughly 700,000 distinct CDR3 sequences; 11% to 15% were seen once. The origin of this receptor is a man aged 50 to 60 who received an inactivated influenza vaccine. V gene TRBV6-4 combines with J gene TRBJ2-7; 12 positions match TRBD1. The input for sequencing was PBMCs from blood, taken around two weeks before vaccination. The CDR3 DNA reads TGTGCCTTCAGAGGTCTAACCGGGACAGGGGGCTACCACTCCTACGAGCAGTACTTC. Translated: CAFRGLTGTGGYHSYEQYF.